This T cell receptor (beta chain) was recorded in a study of identical twins' blood T cells. Study-wide results and limits: Top TCRbeta clonotypes were shared more with twin than unrelated donors.

TCRdb analysed the 5' RACE reads with MiXCR anew, one entry per CDR3 protein. The sample lists roughly 380,000 distinct CDR3 sequences; about 28% were seen once. This clonotype was observed a handful of times. What it binds is unknown. Germline V CDR1 and CDR2: SQVTM, ANQGSEA. V lost 1 base and J 3 bases, leaving 6 bases between the germline ends. The CDR3 runs to 12 residues. V is TRBV29-1 and J is TRBJ1-2; D unclear. The clonotype comes from a woman aged 18-55 years in good health. Sequencing was done on a sample of PBMCs. The CDR3 region is CSVEGYDYGYTF. DNA for the CDR3: TGCAGCGTTGAAGGCTACGACTATGGCTACACCTTC. Full variable domain (rest looked up from reference TRBV29-1 and TRBJ1-2): SAVISQKPSRDICQRGTSLTIQCQVDSQVTMMFWYRQQPGQSLTLIATANQGSEATYESGFVIDKFPISRPNLTFSTLTVSNMSPEDSSIYLCSVEGYDYGYTFGSGTRLTVV.